The clone carrying this TCR beta chain was counted only a few times. Its antigen is not identified. This sample was taken from a study of identical twins. Study outcomes and limitations: Cord blood beta clonotypes that were abundant carried fewer insertions, and memory repertoires showed no such trend.

A single record per CDR3 protein comes from TCRdb applying MiXCR to the 5' RACE reads. The profile shows about 520,000 distinct CDR3 sequences, roughly 21% of them singletons. These data also featured in a second study, about T cells expressing NK-cell markers. Turning to that study: The authors sequenced eight donors, of whom seven were HCMV-seropositive and one was seronegative. Six of the donors carried dominant NKG2C+ clonotypes that took up roughly 1.0-8% of their CD8+ T cells.

Material for sequencing was CD4+ T cells sorted from blood. This sequence originates from a woman aged 18-30 years in good health.

The CDR3 loop is CASSTGQTTNQPQHF. For the CDR3, the DNA is TGTGCCAGCAGCACGGGACAGACGACTAATCAGCCCCAGCATTTT. The gene calls are TRBV12-3 or TRBV12-4 and TRBJ1-5; 7 bases map to TRBD1. V was pared by 6 bases and J by 4 bases, with 9 bases of the junction left unmatched. The length of the CDR3 is 15 residues.